This paragraph reports one T cell receptor beta chain. The target of this receptor is not known. No base qualities exist here, and no much larger clone lies one base off it. The CDR3 regions of human TCRbeta chains were subjected to immunosequencing. The authors processed their data as follows. TCRs in the repertoires were matched against a reference library of SARS-CoV-2-specific TCRs that had been generated with the MIRA antigen-specificity platform. Breadth was defined as the fraction of unique TCRs that were SARS-CoV-2-associated, and depth was defined as the fraction of total T cells that were SARS-CoV-2-associated. Using the MIRA data, each spike-specific TCR was mapped to the spike region that the TCR reacts to and placed in a CD4 or CD8 class. Log10-transformed breadth and depth values were compared by one-way ANOVA with Sidak's multiple comparisons tests. TCRdb retrieved this table from immuneACCESS and kept in-frame rearrangements only. Not all clones are present; in checked studies, unresolved V genes account for under half, and no reason is known for the remainder. That table supplies the V and J calls and clone size; D and trimming were determined from the DNA. This sample gives 100,000 to 120,000 clones in total; roughly 89% of them show up just once. Of the sample, 44% falls within the top ten clones.

This specimen's time point label, per the study, means: about 28 days (+/-7) after the second vaccine dose. Because spike-specific TCR depth and breadth did not differ between the two schedules, AZD1222 recipients who got a second dose at roughly 4 weeks were pooled with those who got a second dose at roughly 12 weeks. Samples from vaccinated people were obtained from the UK trials COV001 and COV002, which included a single-blind randomized controlled phase 2/3 trial of AZD1222 (ChAdOx1 nCoV-19) in healthy adults. Trial participant PBMC samples were collected at day 0 and day 28 after the second dose for TCRbeta chain sequencing. These data originate in a study of T cell responses to AZD1222 COVID-19 vaccine (TCRdb year 2021). In terms of the full investigation: TCR sequencing covered more than 230 trial participants: about 210 given two doses of AZD1222 and 26 given two doses of MenACWY control vaccine. Trial participants were enrolled into age subgroups of 18-55, 56-69 and 70-plus years, which contained around 150, 28 and 57 TCR-sequenced participants, respectively.

CDR1 and CDR2 are read off the germline V gene (reference sequence) as MNHEY and SMNVEV. The junction carries 14 bases between V and J, which are trimmed by 5 bases and 3 bases respectively. Its CDR3 holds 14 amino acids, cysteine through phenylalanine. The CDR3 DNA has 42 bases and is translated from base 1. Results and caveats for the whole study, not just this receptor: After two AZD1222 doses, both the breadth and the depth of spike-specific TCRs were significantly higher than at day 0 and than in MenACWY recipients. The 56-69-year group was small, and its depth increase did not reach significance, likely because of low power. Vaccine-associated CD4 TCRs spanned the whole spike protein, with dominant responses in regions 160-218 and 743-854. Conclusions about previously exposed vaccinees were limited because only a handful of AZD1222 recipients were SARS-CoV-2 seropositive at baseline. Participants were mostly white British and included more females than males, and it was suggested by the authors that clonal diversity may have been underestimated. No day 14 peak-response samples were available, so repertoires were characterized only after the peak T cell response. Nearly half of unique spike-specific TCRs reportedly recognized epitopes outside regions mutated in the B.1.351 and B.1.1.7 variants.

The clonotype comes from an adult who received the AZD1222 COVID-19 vaccine. This chain joins TRBV27 to TRBJ2-7; no D segment can be confidently identified. The sample was peripheral blood, taken 28 days after the second AZD1222 dose. The CDR3 amino acid sequence is: CASSPIESRYEQYF. The DNA reads TGTGCCAGCAGTCCGATCGAGTCACGCTACGAGCAGTACTTC.